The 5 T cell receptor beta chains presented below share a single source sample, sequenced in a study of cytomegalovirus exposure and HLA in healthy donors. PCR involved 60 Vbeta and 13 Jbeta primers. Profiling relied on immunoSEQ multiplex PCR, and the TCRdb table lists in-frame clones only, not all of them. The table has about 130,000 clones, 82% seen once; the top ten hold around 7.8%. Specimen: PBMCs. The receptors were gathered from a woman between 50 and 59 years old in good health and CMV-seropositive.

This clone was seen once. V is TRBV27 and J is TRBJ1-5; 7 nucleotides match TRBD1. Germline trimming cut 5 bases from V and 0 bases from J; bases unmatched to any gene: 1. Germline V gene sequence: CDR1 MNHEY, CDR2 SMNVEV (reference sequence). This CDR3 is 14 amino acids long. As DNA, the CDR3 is TGTGCCAGCAGTGGGACAGATAGCAATCAGCCCCAGCATTTT. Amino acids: CASSGTDSNQPQHF.

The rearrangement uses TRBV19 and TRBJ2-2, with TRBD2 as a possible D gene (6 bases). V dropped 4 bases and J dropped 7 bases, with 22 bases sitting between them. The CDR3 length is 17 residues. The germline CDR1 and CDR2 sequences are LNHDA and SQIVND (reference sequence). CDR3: CASSTLGLPVDGGELFF. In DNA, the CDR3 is TGTGCCAGTAGTACCCTGGGACTCCCCGTTGACGGCGGGGAGCTGTTTTTT.

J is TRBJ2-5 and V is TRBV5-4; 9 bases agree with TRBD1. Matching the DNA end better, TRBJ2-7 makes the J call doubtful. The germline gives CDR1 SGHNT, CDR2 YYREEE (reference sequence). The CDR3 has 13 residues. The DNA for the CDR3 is TGTGCCAGCAGCTTGGAGGACAGGGGCGAGCAGTACTTC. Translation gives CASSLEDRGEQYF.

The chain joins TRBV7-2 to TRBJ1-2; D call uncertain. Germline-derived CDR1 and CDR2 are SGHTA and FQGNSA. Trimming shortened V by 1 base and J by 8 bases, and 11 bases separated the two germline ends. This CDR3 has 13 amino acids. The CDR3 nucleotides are TGTGCCAGCAGCTTAGACAGAAGGCGCGGCTACACCTTC. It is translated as CASSLDRRRGYTF.

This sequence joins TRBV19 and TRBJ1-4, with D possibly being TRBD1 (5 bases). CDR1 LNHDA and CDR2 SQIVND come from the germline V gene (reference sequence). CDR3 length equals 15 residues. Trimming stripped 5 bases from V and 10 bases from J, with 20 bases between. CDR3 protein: CASSPGGTQGGKLFF. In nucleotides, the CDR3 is TGTGCCAGTAGTCCAGGCGGGACCCAGGGTGGAAAACTGTTTTTT. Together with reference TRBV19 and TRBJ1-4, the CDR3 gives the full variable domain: DGGITQSPKYLFRKEGQNVTLSCEQNLNHDAMYWYRQDPGQGLRLIYYSQIVNDFQKGDIAEGYSVSREKKESFPLTVTSAQKNPTAFYLCASSPGGTQGGKLFFGSGTQLSVL.